This TCR beta chain was sequenced for a study of T cell repertoires in cytomegalovirus infection. Study overall: From public TCR beta signatures came an indication of both CMV infection and matching HLA type. The study's findings and limits: What dominated the ex vivo response were HLA-C-restricted CMV-specific TCR beta clonotypes. Cumulative frequency (of public TCR beta family members) identified carriers of CMV plus the relevant HLA.

This clonotype was picked up many times. The target antigen is unknown. TCRdb used MiXCR to reprocess the reads, holding one entry per CDR3 protein. The sample comprises approximately 250,000 distinct CDR3 sequences, around 6.6% of which are singletons, and roughly 6.5% rests with the top ten. Germline loops: CDR1 MNHEY, CDR2 SVGEGT. V was clipped by 8 bases and J by 0 bases; unmatched bases: 16. This CDR3 has 19 residues. The clonotype comes from a human donor in good health (CMV status not recorded). Some clones in this sample may be carry-over from other donors' samples. The V call is TRBV6-2 or TRBV6-3, the J call TRBJ2-1, with 10 bases fitting TRBD2. Input material: PBMCs. CDR3 nucleotides: TGTGCCAGCCTCCGCAGCCTAGCGGGGGTCCACAGCTCCTACAATGAGCAGTTCTTC. The encoded protein is CASLRSLAGVHSSYNEQFF.